This T cell receptor (beta chain) emerged from a study of beta chain features in type 1 diabetes. Post-sort purity exceeded 95% for all sorted populations. The junction had 4 bases not matched to a gene; V was cut back by 3 bases and J by 1 base. The CDR3 contains 15 residues. Germline loops: CDR1 SGHAT, CDR2 FQNNGV. General study points: Possible PCR preference for shorter templates applied equally to patients and controls.

On this clone itself: What it binds is unknown.

Every bit of the isolated RNA underwent reverse transcription, so sequencing read expressed TCRB transcripts. Sequencing was performed with immunoSEQ multiplex PCR; in TCRdb, only in-frame clones are kept and a portion is missing. The table has roughly 610,000 clones, roughly a sixth seen once; the top ten hold about 0.097%. Material: naive CD4+ T cells from blood. The chain has TRBV11-2 and TRBJ2-3; TRBD2 matches at 7 bases. The source of this sequence is a man in his late teens or twenties in good health. The CDR3 DNA is TGTGCCAGCAGCTTCGTGGCGGGGGGCACAGATACGCAGTATTTT. As protein: CASSFVAGGTDTQYF.